The sequence of this T cell receptor beta chain was determined in a study of blood T cell repertoires in COVID-19. Original data processing: From reference gene primer amplification, estimates of nucleated cell counts were derived. Produced via immunoSEQ multiplex PCR; TCRdb's table is partial and in-frame only. V and J calls plus clone size are reproduced from that table; the DNA served to infer D and trimming. The sample holds over 400,000 clones; around 85% are singletons and the top ten take 6.5% to 8.5%. Source material: PBMCs or T cells enriched from blood (not recorded which). This TCR was recovered from a woman aged 60 to 75 who had recovered from COVID-19.

Here the CDR3 DNA reads TGTGCCAGCAGCTTAGCGGGACTAGCGGGGGGCCCCACAGCCAAAAACATTCAGTACTTC. Amino acids: CASSLAGLAGGPTAKNIQYF. V is TRBV7-2 and J is TRBJ2-4, with 15 bases that match TRBD2. V lost 0 bases to trimming and J lost 0 bases; unmatched junction nucleotides: 6. Looked up from germline, CDR1 is SGHTA and CDR2 is FQGNSA. This CDR3 contains 20 residues. The full variable domain, in which reference TRBV7-2 and TRBJ2-4 provide the parts outside the CDR3, is GAGVSQSPSNKVTEKGKDVELRCDPISGHTALYWYRQSLGQGLEFLIYFQGNSAPDKSGLPSDRFSAERTGGSVSTLTIQRTQQEDSAVYLCASSLAGLAGGPTAKNIQYFGAGTRLSVL.